This TCR beta chain stems from a study of T cell changes during pregnancy in multiple sclerosis. Deletions cut 7 bases from V and 3 bases from J, with 15 bases between. Germline values: CDR1 SGHTA, CDR2 FQGNSA. The CDR3 has 14 residues. Repertoires were generated with immunoSEQ multiplex PCR, while TCRdb's copy carries only in-frame clones and drops some. Among about 64,000 clones listed, around 96% were seen once. V usage is TRBV7-2 and J usage is TRBJ2-5; D may be TRBD2 (6 bases). The input for sequencing was CD8+ T cells from peripheral blood mononuclear cells, taken after pregnancy. The sequence derives from a female donor with multiple sclerosis, enrolled in a pregnancy study. CDR3 DNA sequence: TGTGCCAGCACCCCCTTAGCGGAGGAAGAGACCCAGTACTTC. Protein product: CASTPLAEEETQYF.